One and the same sample provided the 32 T cell receptor beta chains below, sequenced in a study of beta chain features in type 1 diabetes. Expressed TCRB transcripts were sequenced after all isolated RNA was converted to cDNA. The table came from immunoSEQ multiplex PCR; TCRdb's copy has only in-frame clones and leaves some out. This table has some 350,000 clones, roughly 13% appearing once. General study results and limits: Among patients with Type 1 diabetes, TCRB CDR3s were moderately but significantly shorter in every one of the four CD4+ subsets.

Their recognized antigens are unknown. The sample taken for sequencing was naive CD4+ T cells from blood. The receptors derive from a woman between 18 and 29 years old with type 1 diabetes.

V and J are TRBV19 and TRBJ2-1, with 12 bases aligning to TRBD2. Germline lookup yields CDR1 LNHDA and CDR2 SQIVND (reference sequence). The CDR3 is made up of 15 amino acids. Trimming at V came to 7 bases and at J to 8 bases, leaving 9 bases not matched to a gene. The CDR3 reads CASKVLAGGNYEQFF. CDR3 DNA sequence: TGTGCCAGTAAAGTACTAGCGGGAGGTAACTATGAGCAGTTCTTC.

Points on this clone: The same CDR3 is also encoded by other DNA sequences in this sample. V is TRBV5-1 and J is TRBJ2-2, with TRBD1 matching 8 bases. The CDR3 totals 15 residues. Per the germline V gene, CDR1 is SGHRS and CDR2 is YFSETQ. V was pared by 4 bases and J by 5 bases, with 7 bases of the junction left unmatched. Here the CDR3 DNA reads TGCGCCAGCAGCCCCGGACAGGGATGGACCGGGGAGCTGTTTTTT. Its translation: CASSPGQGWTGELFF.

The chain couples TRBV5-4 to TRBJ2-2; D unclear. Germline V gives CDR1 SGHNT, CDR2 YYREEE (reference sequence). The CDR3 contains 13 residues. Trimming cost V 4 bases and J 5 bases, with 9 bases left between them. CDR3 nucleotide sequence: TGTGCCAGCAGCCAGATTGAAACCGGGGAGCTGTTTTTT. This encodes CASSQIETGELFF. Full variable domain (missing parts from reference TRBV5-4 and TRBJ2-2): ETGVTQSPTHLIKTRGQQVTLRCSSQSGHNTVSWYQQALGQGPQFIFQYYREEENGRGNFPPRFSGLQFPNYSSELNVNALELDDSALYLCASSQIETGELFFGEGSRLTVL.

This chain connects TRBV11-1 to TRBJ2-1; TRBD2 agrees at 9 bases. There are 16 residues in the CDR3. Germline lookup yields CDR1 SGHAT and CDR2 FQDESV (reference sequence). J lost 7 bases, V lost 1 base, and 8 bases had no gene match. The CDR3 sequence: CASSLVRSGSRNEQFF. The CDR3 DNA reads as TGTGCCAGCAGCTTAGTACGTAGCGGGAGTCGGAATGAGCAGTTCTTC.

This clone has just one count. The CDR3: CASSTQTPETQYF. DNA for the CDR3: TGCGCCAGCAGCACACAAACCCCCGAGACCCAGTACTTC. This chain joins TRBV4-1 and TRBJ2-5; D is unresolved. The V end lost 5 bases, the J end lost 5 bases, and 12 bases lay between the germline ends. The CDR3 covers 13 residues. CDR1 is MGHRA, CDR2 YSYEKL, per germline.

This chain connects TRBV5-1 to TRBJ2-1; 11 nucleotides match TRBD1. The CDR3 covers 16 residues. Germline CDR1 SGHRS, CDR2 YFSETQ. With 4 bases clipped from V and 2 bases from J, the junction kept 5 bases outside the gene matches. DNA of the CDR3: TGCGCCAGCAGCCCACGGACAGGGGGCCCCTACAATGAGCAGTTCTTC. Encoded protein: CASSPRTGGPYNEQFF.

The sample holds a few counts of this clone. The gene calls are TRBV9 and TRBJ2-2, with 7 bases matching TRBD2. The CDR3 contains 18 residues. J gave up 0 bases and V 4 bases, and 12 bases lay outside the gene matches. From germline, CDR1 is SGDLS and CDR2 YYNGEE. The CDR3 DNA follows: TGTGCCAGCAGCCACGGGGTAGCGGGCAACGCGAACACCGGGGAGCTGTTTTTT. Its protein product is CASSHGVAGNANTGELFF.

The sample holds a few counts of this clone. This chain joins TRBV4-3 and TRBJ1-1; weak D call: TRBD1 (6 bases). Germline CDR1 is LGHNA and CDR2 is YSLEER. The length of the CDR3 is 15 residues. With 1 base removed from V and 5 bases from J, the gap between germline ends came to 14 bases. CDR3 in amino acids: CASSQAGGRITEAFF. The DNA of the CDR3 is TGCGCCAGCAGCCAAGCGGGGGGGCGCATAACTGAAGCTTTCTTT.

This clone has more than one count but fewer than ten. CDR3: CASSPRQQGQGTEAFF. In DNA form, the CDR3 reads TGTGCCAGCTCACCTCGCCAACAGGGGCAGGGCACTGAAGCTTTCTTT. This chain uses TRBV18 with TRBJ1-1; 7 nucleotides align to TRBD1. CDR1 is KGHSH, CDR2 LQKENI, per germline. The length of the CDR3 is 16 residues. The junction had 11 bases not matched to a gene; V was cut back by 3 bases and J by 4 bases.

The chain combines TRBV11-2 with TRBJ2-1; 12 bases align to TRBD2. Germline CDR1 SGHAT, CDR2 FQNNGV. The CDR3 sequence is 15 residues long. With V trimmed by 5 bases and J by 4 bases, 3 bases remained unmatched. CDR3 sequence reads: CASSALAGGYNEQFF. The CDR3 DNA reads as TGTGCCAGCAGCGCCCTAGCGGGAGGGTACAATGAGCAGTTCTTC. Full variable domain (remainder filled in from reference TRBV11-2 and TRBJ2-1): EAGVAQSPRYKIIEKRQSVAFWCNPISGHATLYWYQQILGQGPKLLIQFQNNGVVDDSQLPKDRFSAERLKGVDSTLKIQPAKLEDSAVYLCASSALAGGYNEQFFGPGTRLTVL.

With respect to this clone: Other DNA sequences from this sample encode an identical CDR3 as well. This sequence joins TRBV18 and TRBJ2-5; a possible D gene is TRBD1 (5 bases). V shed 3 bases and J shed 2 bases, with 7 bases lying between them. The CDR3 has 13 amino acids. Germline assignment: CDR1 KGHSH and CDR2 LQKENI. CDR3 bases: TGTGCCAGCTCACCTGGGGCGCAAGAGACCCAGTACTTC. Translation gives CASSPGAQETQYF.

This clone has a single count. The V and J genes are TRBV14 and TRBJ2-7; D is possibly TRBD2 (5 bases). With 1 base removed from V and 4 bases from J, the gap between germline ends came to 14 bases. CDR1 and CDR2 (germline): SGHDN, FVKESK. There are 15 residues in the CDR3. The CDR3 protein is CASSQGVLVRYEQYV. CDR3 nucleotides: TGTGCCAGCAGCCAAGGTGTACTAGTCCGATACGAGCAGTACGTC.

The chain carries TRBV29-1 and TRBJ2-1, with TRBD2 identical over 7 bases. Per the germline V gene, CDR1 is SQVTM and CDR2 is ANQGSEA. The trim removed 8 bases at V and 4 bases at J, leaving 11 bases unmatched. There are 14 residues in the CDR3. The CDR3: CSSTLASGYNEQFF. The DNA of the CDR3 is TGCAGCTCCACGTTGGCTAGCGGATACAATGAGCAGTTCTTC.

This clone was seen a handful of times. The chain has TRBV19 and TRBJ2-3, with D possibly matching TRBD2 (5 bases). Per the germline V gene, CDR1 is LNHDA and CDR2 is SQIVND (reference sequence). The CDR3 length is 15 residues. Trimming pared 7 bases from V and 0 bases from J, leaving 14 bases between. CDR3 in DNA: TGTGCCAGTACCATCGGACTTTTTAGCACAGATACGCAGTATTTT. Translated, it gives CASTIGLFSTDTQYF. Full variable domain (missing parts from reference TRBV19 and TRBJ2-3): DGGITQSPKYLFRKEGQNVTLSCEQNLNHDAMYWYRQDPGQGLRLIYYSQIVNDFQKGDIAEGYSVSREKKESFPLTVTSAQKNPTAFYLCASTIGLFSTDTQYFGPGTRLTVL.

V gene TRBV7-9 combines with J gene TRBJ2-5; D gene unclear. The CDR3 spans 14 residues. The V end was cut by 5 bases, the J end by 5 bases, with 15 bases between. Germline values: CDR1 SEHNR, CDR2 FQNEAQ (reference sequence). DNA of the CDR3: TGTGCCAGCAGCCTCGAGGCCCAATCGGAGACCCAGTACTTC. Translated: CASSLEAQSETQYF.

Only a few counts were recorded for this clone. This sequence joins TRBV14 and TRBJ2-1; a possible D gene is TRBD2 (6 bases). This CDR3 has 12 amino acids. The V and J ends lost 4 bases and 13 bases respectively, with 14 bases between them. CDR1 is SGHDN and CDR2 is FVKESK in the germline V gene. Here the CDR3 reads CASSPGGSEQFF. The CDR3 DNA reads TGTGCCAGCAGCCCAGGAGGGAGCGAACAGTTCTTC.

This clone appeared a few times. This chain uses TRBV19 with TRBJ1-5; D is unclear. Trimming removed 5 bases at V and 4 bases at J, with 9 bases between. This CDR3 comprises 13 residues. Germline CDR1 is LNHDA and CDR2 is SQIVND (reference sequence). CDR3 in amino acids: CASSVQYNQPQHF. The CDR3 DNA sequence: TGTGCCAGTAGTGTCCAGTATAATCAGCCCCAGCATTTT.

A word on this clone: Other nucleotide sequences from this sample produce the same CDR3. The chain links TRBV7-2 to TRBJ2-5; no firm D call. CDR1 is SGHTA and CDR2 is FQGNSA in the germline V gene. The germline V and J ends were trimmed by 1 base and 2 bases, with 5 bases remaining between them. The length of the CDR3 is 13 residues. CDR3 loop: CASSLVLQETQYF. The CDR3 nucleotides read TGTGCCAGCAGCTTAGTACTTCAAGAGACCCAGTACTTC.

This clone has more than one count but fewer than ten. This sequence joins TRBV7-8 and TRBJ1-1, with D maybe TRBD1 (6 bases). The CDR3 loop spans 14 amino acids. Looked up from germline, CDR1 is SGHVS and CDR2 is FQNEAQ. Deletions cut 6 bases from V and 3 bases from J, with 14 bases between. DNA of the CDR3: TGTGCCAGCAGACCACCAGGGGTATACACTGAAGCTTTCTTT. Its translation: CASRPPGVYTEAFF.

The rearrangement uses TRBV5-1 and TRBJ2-1; TRBD2 agrees at 10 bases. V gave up 4 bases and J gave up 7 bases; unmatched junction bases: 8. The CDR3 consists of 15 residues. The germline V gene encodes CDR1 SGHRS and CDR2 YFSETQ. CDR3 DNA: TGCGCCAGCAGCCCAGCGGAGCGGGAGGGAAATGAGCAGTTCTTC. This codes for CASSPAEREGNEQFF.

This clone has more than one count but fewer than ten. The gene calls are TRBV7-2 and TRBJ1-2, with 9 bases fitting TRBD1. This CDR3 region has 13 residues. Germline V gene data show CDR1 as SGHTA and CDR2 as FQGNSA. V was pared by 5 bases and J by 6 bases, with 4 bases of the junction left unmatched. In DNA form, the CDR3 reads TGTGCCAGCAGCCCCCGGACAGGGGATGGCTACACCTTC. Translation gives CASSPRTGDGYTF.

There are a few counts of this clone. The chain uses TRBV19 and TRBJ1-5; 8 bases map to TRBD1. Germline V gene lookup returns CDR1 LNHDA and CDR2 SQIVND (reference sequence). Unmatched junction bases numbered 6, after V lost 6 bases and J lost 5 bases. This CDR3 has 14 amino acids. CDR3 DNA: TGTGCCAGTAGACGGGCCAGGGGGCATCAGCCCCAGCATTTT. Translating gives CASRRARGHQPQHF.

V gene TRBV6-5 combines with J gene TRBJ1-2; D is unclear. The ends were cut back, 6 bases at V and 4 bases at J, with 15 bases in the middle. This CDR3 spans 14 amino acids. CDR1 is MNHEY and CDR2 is SVGAGI in the germline V gene. The DNA of the CDR3 is TGTGCCAGCAGCCAACTTTCGGGGTCCTATGGCTACACCTTC. Encoded protein: CASSQLSGSYGYTF.

This clone turned up a few times. The V call is TRBV18, the J call TRBJ1-2, with D possibly TRBD1 on 6 matching bases. Germline-derived CDR1 and CDR2 are KGHSH and LQKENI. V was trimmed by 6 bases and J by 4 bases, leaving 18 bases between them. The CDR3 has 15 residues. The CDR3 protein is CASSPGNRARYGYTF. CDR3 in DNA: TGTGCCAGCTCCCCCGGGAACAGGGCCCGCTATGGCTACACCTTC.

The chain has TRBV11-2 and TRBJ2-2; 10 bases map to TRBD2. Germline values: CDR1 SGHAT, CDR2 FQNNGV. V trimming: 11 bases; J trimming: 6 bases; junction bases outside the gene matches: 9. CDR3 length equals 14 residues. CDR3 loop: CAFGVLAGAGELFF. The CDR3 DNA sequence: TGTGCCTTCGGAGTCCTAGCGGGAGCCGGGGAGCTGTTTTTT.

This clone was seen only a few times. The CDR3 nucleotides are TGTGCCAGCAGTAGTAGACAGGGGGGTCAGCCCCAGCATTTT. It codes for CASSSRQGGQPQHF. The rearrangement joins TRBV6-5 to TRBJ1-5; 9 bases are a match to TRBD1. Per the germline V gene, CDR1 is MNHEY and CDR2 is SVGAGI. Unmatched junction bases numbered 5, after V lost 5 bases and J lost 6 bases. This CDR3 has 14 amino acids.

This CDR3 reads CASSERREGYEFF. CDR3 DNA: TGTGCCAGCAGTGAACGGCGGGAGGGTTACGAGTTCTTC. The chain has TRBV2 and TRBJ2-1; TRBD2 agrees at 9 bases. This CDR3 is 13 amino acids long. Germline lookup yields CDR1 SNHLY and CDR2 FYNNEI. J lost 14 bases, V lost 2 bases, and 7 bases had no gene match. The full variable domain, in which reference TRBV2 and TRBJ2-1 provide the parts outside the CDR3, is EPEVTQTPSHQVTQMGQEVILRCVPISNHLYFYWYRQILGQKVEFLVSFYNNEISEKSEIFDDQFSVERPDGSNFTLKIRSTKLEDSAMYFCASSERREGYEFFGPGTRLTVL.

The genes are TRBV19 and TRBJ2-1, with 8 bases fitting TRBD2. The CDR3 loop spans 17 amino acids. V shed 4 bases and J 4 bases; nucleotides not matched to a gene: 12. Germline V gene sequence: CDR1 LNHDA, CDR2 SQIVND (reference sequence). Here the CDR3 DNA reads TGTGCCAGTAGTAAACGCTTCGTGACTAGCGATTACAATGAGCAGTTCTTC. Translation: CASSKRFVTSDYNEQFF.

The rearrangement joins TRBV18 to TRBJ1-2, with D perhaps TRBD1 (5 bases). Trimming pared 4 bases from V and 1 base from J, leaving 13 bases between. The CDR3 extends over 15 amino acids. Germline V gives CDR1 KGHSH, CDR2 LQKENI. CDR3 sequence: CASSLDRVINYGYTF. CDR3 nucleotide sequence: TGTGCCAGCTCACTCGACAGAGTTATTAACTATGGCTACACCTTC. The full variable domain, in which reference TRBV18 and TRBJ1-2 provide the parts outside the CDR3, is NAGVMQNPRHLVRRRGQEARLRCSPMKGHSHVYWYRQLPEEGLKFMVYLQKENIIDESGMPKERFSAEFPKEGPSILRIQQVVRGDSAAYFCASSLDRVINYGYTFGSGTRLTVV.

This clone has more than one count but fewer than ten. Here the CDR3 DNA reads TGTGCCAGCAGTCCCCGACGGAGAAATCTCTATGGCTACACCTTC. This translates into CASSPRRRNLYGYTF. The chain has TRBV28 and TRBJ1-2; no definite D call. V was shortened by 5 bases and J by 4 bases, with 17 bases between the two germline ends. Germline CDR1 MDHEN, CDR2 SYDVKM. The CDR3 is 15 amino acids.

This chain links TRBV7-2 with TRBJ2-3; 9 nucleotides agree with TRBD1. V was pared by 4 bases and J by 4 bases, with 12 bases of the junction left unmatched. This CDR3 contains 17 residues. In germline, CDR1 is SGHTA, CDR2 FQGNSA. CDR3 in DNA: TGTGCCAGCAGCTACCCCCCGGGACAGGGAGCCGCAGATACGCAGTATTTT. Its translation is CASSYPPGQGAADTQYF.

The V call is TRBV19, the J call TRBJ1-1; D perhaps matches TRBD1 (6 bases). The CDR3 contains 12 residues. Germline lookup yields CDR1 LNHDA and CDR2 SQIVND (reference sequence). The V and J ends lost 8 bases and 11 bases respectively, with 18 bases between them. The CDR3: CASSTGTTKAFF. DNA of the CDR3: TGTGCCAGTTCTACCGGGACAACGAAGGCTTTCTTT.